A selection of T cell receptor beta chains follows, all from one sample in a study of cytomegalovirus exposure and HLA in healthy donors. Profiling relied on immunoSEQ multiplex PCR, and the TCRdb table lists in-frame clones only, not all of them. The repertoire includes approximately 160,000 clones, roughly 86% of them detected once, and around 4.8% sits in the top ten. Sample: PBMCs. The origin of the receptors is a girl under 18 in good health and CMV-seropositive. CDR3s include the opening cysteine and the closing phenylalanine or tryptophan. D genes are given only for firm matches. Some rows mark clone size as missing; the rest say once, few, many or name a class of expanded clone.

TRBV19	NA	NA	TRBJ2-2	TGTGCCAGTAGTATTTCAGGGGGGAACGGGGAGCTGTTTTTT	CASSISGGNGELFF
TRBV18	NA	TRBD1	TRBJ2-1	TGTGCCAGCTCAGGACAGGGGGCCCAGAATGAGCAGTTCTTC	CASSGQGAQNEQFF
TRBV9	NA	NA	TRBJ1-1	TGTGCCAGCAGCGTAGGGGCAGAAAACACTGAAGCTTTCTTT	CASSVGAENTEAFF
TRBV5-1	few	TRBD2	TRBJ2-3	TGCGCCAGCAGCTTAGGACTAGCGGGGGGTGGCACAGATACGCAGTATTTT	CASSLGLAGGGTDTQYF
TRBV4-1	NA	NA	TRBJ1-6	TGCGCCAGCAGCCAAGATGGAGGGGCGGTCCACGATCCCTATAATTCACCCCTCCACTTT	CASSQDGGAVHDPYNSPLHF
TRBV9	NA	TRBD2	TRBJ2-1	TGTGCCAGCAGCGCGGCGGCCAGCGGGGGGGCCGATTATAATGAGCAGTTCTTC	CASSAAASGGADYNEQFF
TRBV7-6	NA	TRBD1	TRBJ1-1	TGTGCCAGCAGCAGTACACAGGGGGTTGGCACTGAAGCTTTCTTT	CASSSTQGVGTEAFF
TRBV6-1	NA	NA	TRBJ2-7	TGTGCCAGCAGTGAGGGGTGGGAGACACTAATATACGAGCAGTACTTC	CASSEGWETLIYEQYF
TRBV13	NA	TRBD2	TRBJ2-5	TGTGCCAGCAGCACGTGGCCCGGGACTAGCGGGGGGAAGACCCAGTACTTC	CASSTWPGTSGGKTQYF
TRBV5-1	NA	TRBD1	TRBJ1-4	TGCGCCAGCAGCGGAACAGGGGTTGGCGAAAAACTGTTTTTT	CASSGTGVGEKLFF
TRBV7-9	once	TRBD1	TRBJ1-1	TGTGCCAGCAGCTTCGGACAGGGGGAGACTGAAGCTTTCTTT	CASSFGQGETEAFF
TRBV5-6	NA	NA	TRBJ1-6	TGTGCCAGCACCCGGGGGGGCAGGGACTATAATTCACCCCTCCACTTT	CASTRGGRDYNSPLHF
TRBV9	few	NA	TRBJ1-4	TGTGCCAGCAGAGGACAGAACCCTAATGAAAAACTGTTTTTT	CASRGQNPNEKLFF
TRBV19	NA	NA	TRBJ1-2	TGTGCCAGTAGTATTATTGACAGTATGCGCGGCTACACCTTC	CASSIIDSMRGYTF
TRBV19	NA	TRBD1	TRBJ2-7	TGTGCCAGTAGTGACCCGGTGGCAGGGGGCTTCTACGAGCAGTACTTC	CASSDPVAGGFYEQYF
TRBV5-1	once	NA	TRBJ1-1	TGCGCCAGCAGCTTGGCCCGCGGGCTGAACACTGAAGCTTTCTTT	CASSLARGLNTEAFF
TRBV11-1	NA	TRBD1	TRBJ2-1	TGTGCCAGCAGCTTAGTTCACAGGGGGTCCTACAATGAGCAGTTCTTC	CASSLVHRGSYNEQFF
TRBV28	NA	TRBD1	TRBJ1-2	TGTGCCAGCAGTTCGACAGGGGGCTCTGGCTATGGCTACACCTTC	CASSSTGGSGYGYTF
TRBV5-6	few	TRBD1	TRBJ1-1	TGTGCCAGCAGCGCGGGACAGGTGAACACTGAAGCTTTCTTT	CASSAGQVNTEAFF
TRBV7-3	NA	TRBD1	TRBJ1-4	TGTGCCAGCAGCTTAACGTTAACAGGGGGGTCGACTAATGAAAAACTGTTTTTT	CASSLTLTGGSTNEKLFF
TRBV11-2	NA	NA	TRBJ1-1	TGTGCCAGCAGCTTAGAGGGGGGTCGGAACACTGAAGCTTTCTTT	CASSLEGGRNTEAFF
TRBV4-1	NA	TRBD2	TRBJ2-3	TGCGCCAGCAGCCGGTATCTAGCGGGTACAGATACGCAGTATTTT	CASSRYLAGTDTQYF
TRBV6-5	NA	TRBD2	TRBJ2-3	TGTGCCAGCAGTTTGAAGCGGGGGGGCATAGATACGCAGTATTTT	CASSLKRGGIDTQYF
TRBV6-4	NA	TRBD1	TRBJ1-6	TGTGCCAGCAGTGAAAAGGGGACAGCGGTTGGGCCCCTCCACTTT	CASSEKGTAVGPLHF
TRBV4-1	NA	NA	TRBJ1-1	TGCGCCAGCAGCCAAGAGGCAGGCCTCATGAACACTGAAGCTTTCTTT	CASSQEAGLMNTEAFF
TRBV18	NA	TRBD1	TRBJ2-7	TGTGCCAGCTCACCCGCGACAGGGTACGAGCAGTACTTC	CASSPATGYEQYF
TRBV5-1	NA	TRBD2	TRBJ2-2	TGCGCCAGCAGCGATTCCGGGACTAGGGCCGGGGAGCTGTTTTTT	CASSDSGTRAGELFF
TRBV4-1	NA	TRBD1	TRBJ1-2	TGCGCCAGCAGCCACCCCGGACAGGGTCCTAACTATGGCTACACCTTC	CASSHPGQGPNYGYTF
TRBV27	NA	NA	TRBJ2-3	TGTGCCAGCAGTTTAGGAGGCTCTAGCACAGATACGCAGTATTTT	CASSLGGSSTDTQYF
TRBV7-3	NA	TRBD1	TRBJ1-2	TGTGCCAGCAGCTTAACGGGCGGGGGGACAGGGGGAGTAGGAGGCTACACCTTC	CASSLTGGGTGGVGGYTF
TRBV6-5	NA	NA	TRBJ1-6	TGTGCCAGCAGCACAGCTTATAATTCACCCCTCCACTTT	CASSTAYNSPLHF
TRBV19	NA	NA	TRBJ1-2	TGTGCCAGTAGCTCCCCTAAAGTTGGGGGGATCTATGGCTACACCTTC	CASSSPKVGGIYGYTF
TRBV6-1	NA	TRBD1	TRBJ2-3	TGTGCCAGCAGTCAAGCCAACAGGGGGCTCGGCACAGATACGCAGTATTTT	CASSQANRGLGTDTQYF
TRBV19	once	NA	TRBJ1-1	TGTGCCAGTAGTTATTATCGGGGGAAGCGCACTGAAGCTTTCTTT	CASSYYRGKRTEAFF
TRBV7-9	NA	NA	TRBJ1-1	TGTGCCAGCAGCTTGTATACTGAAGCTTTCTTT	CASSLYTEAFF
TRBV14	NA	NA	TRBJ1-4	TGTGCCAGCAGCTTGACAGGCTTACGAACTAATGAAAAACTGTTTTTT	CASSLTGLRTNEKLFF
TRBV4-1	NA	TRBD1	TRBJ1-1	TGCGCCAGCAACCCGACAGGGAAGAACACTGAAGCTTTCTTT	CASNPTGKNTEAFF
TRBV5-6	NA	NA	TRBJ1-1	TGTGCCAGCAGCTTGTGGACTGAAATGAACACTGAAGCTTTCTTT	CASSLWTEMNTEAFF
TRBV18	NA	NA	TRBJ2-2	TGTGCCAGCTCACCGGTCAGCGCGAACACCGGGGAGCTGTTTTTT	CASSPVSANTGELFF
TRBV11-2	NA	NA	TRBJ1-3	TGTGCCAGCAGCTCCCAGACCAGGGGTCTCGGTGGAAACACCATATATTTT	CASSSQTRGLGGNTIYF
TRBV5-1	once	TRBD1	TRBJ2-4	TGCGCCAGCAGCTTGGGGGACAGGGAAAACATTCAGTACTTC	CASSLGDRENIQYF
TRBV30	NA	NA	TRBJ2-4	TGTGCTGCAAGCAGGGGCTCCATAGCCAAAAACATTCAGTACTTC	CAASRGSIAKNIQYF
TRBV6-1	once	NA	TRBJ1-5	TGTGCCAGCAGTGATCCCATCCATCAGCCCCAGCATTTT	CASSDPIHQPQHF
TRBV27	NA	TRBD1	TRBJ1-5	TGTGCCAGCAGTTTATCCGCTCACAGGGGGCATGATCAGCCCCAGCATTTT	CASSLSAHRGHDQPQHF
TRBV7-9	NA	TRBD1	TRBJ2-1	TGTGCCAGCGCAAGTAGGGACAGGGGGTTCTTC	CASASRDRGFF
TRBV5-1	NA	TRBD1	TRBJ1-3	TGCGCCAGCAGCTTTTCGGGGACAGGGCGGGTTGGAAACACCATATATTTT	CASSFSGTGRVGNTIYF
TRBV12-5	NA	NA	TRBJ1-5	TGTGCTAGTGGCAAACCGGGACAGCCCCAGCATTTT	CASGKPGQPQHF
TRBV5-6	NA	NA	TRBJ2-7	TGTGCCAGCAGCTTGTTCTCGTTTTCCTACGGGCAGTACTTC	CASSLFSFSYGQYF
TRBV27	NA	NA	TRBJ2-1	TGTGCCAGCATCGGGGCAGGGGGAGGATTCGGGTTTAATGAGCAGTTCTTC	CASIGAGGGFGFNEQFF
TRBV27	NA	NA	TRBJ2-7	TGTGCCAGTACCCCGACTAGGGGACCCTACGAGCAGTACTTC	CASTPTRGPYEQYF
TRBV6-1	NA	NA	TRBJ1-1	TGTGCCAGCAGTGAGTCGGCGGTGAACACTGAAGCTTTCTTT	CASSESAVNTEAFF
TRBV13	NA	TRBD1	TRBJ2-7	TGTGCCAGCAGTACAGGGGCGCGCTCCTACGAGCAGTACTTC	CASSTGARSYEQYF
TRBV11-3	NA	TRBD2	TRBJ2-1	TGTGCCAGCAGCTTCTCGCCAGCGGGGGCGAATGAGCAGTTCTTC	CASSFSPAGANEQFF
TRBV25-1	NA	TRBD1	TRBJ1-3	TGTGCCAGCTCGGGACAGGGGGCTGTATCTGGAAACACCATATATTTT	CASSGQGAVSGNTIYF
TRBV6-5	NA	NA	TRBJ1-1	TGTGCCAGCAGTTACGCAGACAGGAGCACTGAAGCTTTCTTT	CASSYADRSTEAFF